One and the same sample provided the 17 T cell receptor beta chains below, sequenced in a study of Ad26.COV2.S vaccination and SARS-CoV-2 variants. Profiled with immunoSEQ multiplex PCR; TCRdb holds only in-frame clones, not every one. Of 350,000 to 500,000 clones listed, about 90% were seen once; the top ten hold approximately 4.3%. Indicated treatment: about 20 received Ad26.COV2.S at low or high dose, single or two shots; several received placebo; per-sample allocation not given. Following the first vaccine or placebo injection, samples were taken on day 63. The input for sequencing was peripheral blood, taken in a trial of Ad26.COV2.S vaccine versus placebo. The receptors originated from a person between 18 and 59 years old who received the Ad26.COV2.S COVID-19 vaccine or a placebo.

The chain combines TRBV12-3 or TRBV12-4 with TRBJ2-7, with D possibly TRBD1 on 5 matching bases. This CDR3 comprises 13 residues. V gave up 7 bases and J gave up 3 bases, with 13 bases separating them. CDR3 protein: CASKWGSHYEQYF. As DNA, the CDR3 is TGTGCCAGCAAATGGGGCAGCCACTACGAGCAGTACTTC.

The chain uses TRBV5-4 and TRBJ2-1; 13 bases are a match to TRBD2. CDR1 and CDR2 (germline): SGHNT, YYREEE (reference sequence). Trimming at V came to 4 bases and at J to 6 bases, leaving 7 bases not matched to a gene. The CDR3 runs 16 residues. In DNA form, the CDR3 reads TGTGCCAGCAGCCTTTTACTAGCGGGAGGGTTCAATGAGCAGTTCTTC. This encodes CASSLLLAGGFNEQFF.

The chain links TRBV7-2 to TRBJ2-7; the match to TRBD2 covers 10 bases. CDR1 is SGHTA, CDR2 FQGNSA, per germline. The CDR3 has 15 amino acids. V lost 0 bases to trimming and J lost 7 bases; unmatched junction nucleotides: 6. This CDR3 is CASSLALSGRGEQYF. CDR3 nucleotide sequence: TGTGCCAGCAGCTTAGCACTGAGCGGGAGGGGGGAGCAGTACTTC.

This sequence joins TRBV27 and TRBJ1-5, with D uncertain. V was shortened by 2 bases and J by 6 bases, with 11 bases between the two germline ends. Germline V gene sequence: CDR1 MNHEY, CDR2 SMNVEV (reference sequence). The CDR3 sequence is 14 residues long. In DNA, the CDR3 is TGTGCCAGCAGTTTAGGGGTCAGCCTTCAGCCCCAGCATTTT. Its translation: CASSLGVSLQPQHF.

This chain uses TRBV9 with TRBJ2-2, with D possibly being TRBD1 or TRBD2 (5 bases each). The CDR3 is 17 amino acids. Trimming removed 0 bases from V and 0 bases from J, with 12 bases in between. The germline V gene encodes CDR1 SGDLS and CDR2 YYNGEE. The chain's CDR3 is CASSVAQEAPNTGELFF. The DNA for the CDR3 is TGTGCCAGCAGCGTAGCACAGGAGGCTCCGAACACCGGGGAGCTGTTTTTT. Using reference TRBV9 and TRBJ2-2 for the parts outside the CDR3, the full variable domain is DSGVTQTPKHLITATGQRVTLRCSPRSGDLSVYWYQQSLDQGLQFLIQYYNGEERAKGNILERFSAQQFPDLHSELNLSSLELGDSALYFCASSVAQEAPNTGELFFGEGSRLTVL.

The V and J genes are TRBV24-1 and TRBJ2-3, with a weak D call TRBD2 (6 bases). The CDR3 is 14 amino acids. Germline loops: CDR1 KGHDR, CDR2 SFDVKD. Trimming removed 4 bases at V and 6 bases at J, with 13 bases between. The CDR3 loop is CATSEARETDTQYF. CDR3 nucleotide sequence: TGTGCCACCAGTGAAGCTCGGGAGACGGATACGCAGTATTTT.

The V gene is TRBV5-1, the J gene TRBJ2-7, with 8 positions matching TRBD1. CDR1 SGHRS and CDR2 YFSETQ come from the germline V gene. CDR3 length equals 14 residues. The V gene end was trimmed by 5 bases and the J gene end by 5 bases; junction bases not matched to a gene: 9. The CDR3 spells CASSPDRGANEQYF. In DNA form, the CDR3 reads TGCGCCAGCAGTCCAGACAGGGGAGCCAACGAGCAGTACTTC.

This chain links TRBV5-4 with TRBJ1-2; D ambiguous. The germline V gene encodes CDR1 SGHNT and CDR2 YYREEE (reference sequence). With 0 bases removed from V and 2 bases from J, the gap between germline ends came to 8 bases. The CDR3 consists of 14 residues. CDR3 in DNA: TGTGCCAGCAGCTTGGCTACGGAAAACTATGGCTACACCTTC. It encodes CASSLATENYGYTF.

The rearrangement uses TRBV3-1 (or the pseudogene TRBV3-2) and TRBJ1-3; D not resolved. This CDR3 has 13 amino acids. Germline V gene data show CDR1 as LGHDT and CDR2 as YNNKEL (reference sequence). V was pared by 7 bases and J by 0 bases, with 7 bases between. In nucleotides, the CDR3 is TGTGCCAGCACAGTCCGCTCTGGAAACACCATATATTTT. Translation: CASTVRSGNTIYF.

The genes are TRBV27 and TRBJ1-2; possibly TRBD1 for D (6 bases). The V end was cut by 9 bases, the J end by 5 bases, with 19 bases between. Germline CDR1 is MNHEY and CDR2 is SMNVEV (reference sequence). CDR3 length: 14 amino acids. The CDR3 sequence is CASKMNTGFYGYTF. CDR3 sequence (DNA): TGTGCCAGTAAAATGAATACAGGGTTTTATGGCTACACCTTC.

The J gene is TRBJ2-1, the V gene TRBV24-1, with TRBD1 as a possible D gene (5 bases). CDR3 length equals 16 residues. V shed 5 bases and J shed 4 bases, with 17 bases lying between them. Germline CDR1 and CDR2: KGHDR and SFDVKD. CDR3 coding DNA: TGTGCCACCAGTGCCTCGACAGCCCCGCGGTACAATGAGCAGTTCTTC. Translated, it gives CATSASTAPRYNEQFF.

This rearrangement joins TRBV29-1 to TRBJ2-5; no definite D call. This CDR3 has 13 residues. Looked up from germline, CDR1 is SQVTM and CDR2 is ANQGSEA. V was trimmed by 7 bases and J by 1 base, leaving 13 bases between them. CDR3 in DNA: TGCAGCGGAACCGGACGGTTCCAAGAGACCCAGTACTTC. This codes for CSGTGRFQETQYF.

This CDR3 reads CASSLAEGGWGYEQYF. The CDR3 DNA reads TGTGCCAGCAGCTTAGCTGAGGGGGGTTGGGGGTACGAGCAGTACTTC. The chain links TRBV7-9 to TRBJ2-7, with D perhaps TRBD1 or TRBD2 (6 bases each). Germline CDR1 SEHNR, CDR2 FQNEAQ (reference sequence). This CDR3 region has 16 residues. Trimming left V 0 bases short and J 4 bases short, with 16 bases between.

This chain joins TRBV6-2 or TRBV6-3 and TRBJ2-3, with TRBD2 matching 7 bases. Per germline, CDR1 MNHEY and CDR2 SVGEGT. The V gene end was trimmed by 4 bases and the J gene end by 0 bases; junction bases not matched to a gene: 7. This CDR3 is built from 16 residues. The chain's CDR3 is CASSWSSGSSTDTQYF. The CDR3 DNA reads as TGTGCCAGCAGTTGGTCTAGCGGATCTAGCACAGATACGCAGTATTTT.

This chain joins TRBV19 and TRBJ2-7; 12 nucleotides align to TRBD1. CDR3 length: 13 amino acids. The J segment lost 6 bases and the V segment lost 6 bases, leaving 3 bases of the junction unmatched. Germline V CDR1 and CDR2: LNHDA, SQIVND (reference sequence). CDR3 DNA: TGTGCCAGTAGAGGGACAGGGGGCCGCGAGCAGTACTTC. Translated, it gives CASRGTGGREQYF. Variable domain in full (rest from reference TRBV19 and TRBJ2-7): DGGITQSPKYLFRKEGQNVTLSCEQNLNHDAMYWYRQDPGQGLRLIYYSQIVNDFQKGDIAEGYSVSREKKESFPLTVTSAQKNPTAFYLCASRGTGGREQYFGPGTRLTVT.

This chain joins TRBV30 and TRBJ1-1; D gene ambiguous. The germline V gene encodes CDR1 GTSNPN and CDR2 SVGIG (reference sequence). The CDR3 runs 14 residues. Trimming left V 0 bases short and J 3 bases short, with 11 bases between. The CDR3 DNA follows: TGTGCCTGGAGTGTCTGGGGATCGGACACTGAAGCTTTCTTT. Translated, it gives CAWSVWGSDTEAFF.

The V and J genes are TRBV6-5 and TRBJ2-1; D is perhaps TRBD2 (6 bases). The V gene's germline CDR1 is MNHEY and CDR2 SVGAGI. The CDR3 extends over 13 amino acids. The V end lost 7 bases, the J end lost 5 bases, and 12 bases lay between the germline ends. For the CDR3, the DNA is TGTGCCAGCAATCTAGCGAGCAACAATGAGCAGTTCTTC. This sequence encodes CASNLASNNEQFF.